This TCR beta chain comes out of a study of cytomegalovirus exposure and HLA in healthy donors. For the study at large: Genetic ancestry analysis placed more than 80% of the 410 or so donors that were genotyped in the Caucasian-associated cluster.

Concerning this clone itself: Other nucleotide sequences in the sample specify the same CDR3.

The germline V gene encodes CDR1 LGHNA and CDR2 YSLEER. The CDR3 sequence is 18 residues long. Trimming pared 4 bases from V and 1 base from J, leaving 20 bases between. 60 Vbeta and 13 Jbeta primers were used in PCR. The assay was immunoSEQ multiplex PCR, and TCRdb's table has in-frame clones only and misses some. Here the sample spans some 180,000 clones, about 77% being singletons. The sample was PBMCs. This TCR was sampled from a woman in her 30s in good health and CMV-seropositive. V and J are TRBV4-3 and TRBJ2-1; D possibly corresponds to TRBD2 (7 bases). CDR3 DNA: TGCGCCAGCAGCCCAGGGGAGGGGAGCGGACTATCCTACAATGAGCAGTTCTTC. It translates to CASSPGEGSGLSYNEQFF.